One sample yielded the 13 T cell receptor beta chains listed below, sequenced in a study of identical twins. TCRdb reprocessed the 5' RACE reads via MiXCR and lists one record per CDR3 protein. The table lists about 190,000 distinct CDR3 sequences, about a sixth of them singletons. These same records also appear under a second study, on T cells expressing NK-cell markers.

The sample consisted of CD8+ T cells sorted from blood. The receptors were sampled from a woman aged 18-29 years in good health.

This rearrangement joins TRBV20-1 to TRBJ2-1, with a possible D match to TRBD2 (6 bases). With 3 bases removed from V and 4 bases from J, the gap between germline ends came to 13 bases. The CDR3 is 14 residues long. CDR1 is DFQATT, CDR2 SNEGSKA, per germline (reference sequence). This CDR3 reads CSASQRGFYNEQFF. The CDR3, as DNA: TGCAGTGCTAGTCAACGGGGGTTTTACAATGAGCAGTTCTTC.

The CDR3 DNA reads as TGTGCCAGCAGCCCCGGACAGGGTAACTACGAGCAGTACTTC. Amino acids: CASSPGQGNYEQYF. J is TRBJ2-7 and V is TRBV7-6; 8 bases map to TRBD1. The ends lost 5 bases at V and 3 bases at J; junction bases unmatched: 6. The CDR3 sequence is 14 residues long. Per the germline V gene, CDR1 is SGHVS and CDR2 is FNYEAQ.

This clonotype came up a few times. The rearrangement joins TRBV7-9 to TRBJ2-7; no reliable D call. V was clipped by 5 bases and J by 3 bases, with 8 bases between them. The CDR3 is 12 residues long. Germline V gene sequence: CDR1 SEHNR, CDR2 FQNEAQ (reference sequence). The CDR3 DNA sequence: TGTGCCAGCAGCCTAAAATACTACGAGCAGTACTTC. Its translation is CASSLKYYEQYF.

This sequence joins TRBV7-9 and TRBJ2-7; D remains unclear. The CDR3 consists of 13 residues. The germline gives CDR1 SEHNR, CDR2 FQNEAQ (reference sequence). Trimming took off 1 base at V and 6 bases at J, with 10 bases between the two ends. This CDR3 is CASSLGPSVEQYF. In DNA, the CDR3 is TGTGCCAGCAGCTTAGGCCCCAGCGTCGAGCAGTACTTC.

This clonotype was counted a few times. This chain links TRBV13 with TRBJ2-7, with D tentatively TRBD1 or TRBD2 (5 bases each). Trimming took 5 bases from V and 7 from J, leaving 18 bases between them. Germline V CDR1 and CDR2: PRHDT, FYEKMQ (reference sequence). This CDR3 has 14 amino acids. This CDR3 is CASSPGTALNEQYF. CDR3 nucleotide sequence: TGTGCCAGCAGCCCTGGGACCGCGTTGAATGAGCAGTACTTC.

This clonotype was picked up a small number of times. CDR3 sequence reads: CASRTSNYEQYF. CDR3 coding DNA: TGTGCCAGCAGAACTAGCAACTACGAGCAGTACTTC. The chain has TRBV6-2 or TRBV6-3 and TRBJ2-7; a possible D gene is TRBD2 (6 bases). Trimming took 6 bases from V and 3 from J, leaving 9 bases between them. CDR1 and CDR2 from the germline V gene are MNHEY and SVGEGT. The CDR3 has 12 amino acids.

The V call is TRBV7-9, the J call TRBJ2-5, with a tentative D call TRBD2 (6 bases). With 8 bases removed from V and 1 base from J, the gap between germline ends came to 11 bases. The CDR3 loop spans 13 amino acids. Germline CDR1 reads SEHNR; CDR2 reads FQNEAQ (reference sequence). Here the CDR3 reads CASLGGGQETQYF. Written as DNA, the CDR3 is TGTGCCAGCCTGGGGGGAGGCCAAGAGACCCAGTACTTC.

This chain connects TRBV3-1 to TRBJ2-7, with a tentative D call TRBD1 (6 bases). The germline gives CDR1 LGHDT, CDR2 YNNKEL (reference sequence). This CDR3 has 17 amino acids. Trimming removed 1 base from V and 4 bases from J, with 20 bases in between. The CDR3 sequence: CASSQGQDSLTQYEQYF. The DNA for the CDR3 is TGTGCCAGCAGCCAAGGGCAGGACAGCTTGACCCAGTACGAGCAGTACTTC.

This chain connects TRBV7-9 to TRBJ1-4; D gene ambiguous. V lost 2 bases to trimming and J lost 0 bases, with 10 bases between them. Germline V gives CDR1 SEHNR, CDR2 FQNEAQ (reference sequence). This CDR3 spans 16 amino acids. The CDR3 here is CASSLRPGSTNEKLFF. Here the CDR3 DNA reads TGTGCCAGCAGCTTACGTCCCGGCTCAACTAATGAAAAACTGTTTTTT.

This clonotype was seen a few times. This chain connects TRBV4-1 to TRBJ1-1; TRBD1 might be the D (5 bases). Trimming left V 1 base short and J 1 base short, with 7 bases between. The CDR3 is 14 amino acids. CDR1 and CDR2 (germline): MGHRA, YSYEKL. The CDR3 spells CASSQVRENTEAFF. The CDR3 DNA sequence: TGCGCCAGCAGCCAAGTCAGGGAGAACACTGAAGCTTTCTTT.

Only a few counts were recorded for this clonotype. This chain connects TRBV9 to TRBJ2-3; 12 bases are a match to TRBD2. Per the germline V gene, CDR1 is SGDLS and CDR2 is YYNGEE. Germline trimming cut 3 bases from V and 5 bases from J; bases unmatched to any gene: 7. The CDR3 is 16 amino acids. The CDR3 loop is CASSAPRLAGVDTQYF. CDR3 DNA: TGTGCCAGCAGCGCCCCCAGACTAGCGGGAGTAGATACGCAGTATTTT.

The chain joins TRBV12-3 or TRBV12-4 to TRBJ2-1; tentative D call: TRBD2 (6 bases). The germline V and J ends were trimmed by 3 bases and 3 bases, with 21 bases remaining between them. This CDR3 has 18 amino acids. CDR3 residues: CASSFGAQHGGGYNEQFF. The CDR3 nucleotides read TGTGCCAGCAGTTTTGGAGCCCAACACGGGGGTGGCTACAATGAGCAGTTCTTC.

This clonotype was seen only a few times. This sequence joins TRBV5-1 and TRBJ2-7; 10 bases agree with TRBD1. Losses at the gene ends were 5 bases for V and 6 bases for J; bases not matched to a gene: 8. This CDR3 is 14 amino acids long. CDR1 is SGHRS and CDR2 is YFSETQ in the germline V gene. The CDR3 reads CASRPGTGDLEQYF. DNA of the CDR3: TGCGCCAGCAGACCCGGGACAGGGGATCTCGAGCAGTACTTC. Looking up the rest from reference TRBV5-1 and TRBJ2-7 gives the full variable domain: KAGVTQTPRYLIKTRGQQVTLSCSPISGHRSVSWYQQTPGQGLQFLFEYFSETQRNKGNFPGRFSGRQFSNSRSEMNVSTLELGDSALYLCASRPGTGDLEQYFGPGTRLTVT.